These T cell receptor beta chains were read from a single sample in a study of T-cell memory formation after mild COVID-19. TCRdb called the 5' RACE reads again in MiXCR, with one record for every CDR3 protein. The repertoire holds 150,000 to 200,000 distinct CDR3 sequences, with 30% to 35% as singletons. The sample was PBMCs or a T cell subset sorted from them (not recorded which). These receptors all come from an adult woman who had mild COVID-19 (a few samples of this study predate the infection). Cell type and time point are not known. Each CDR3 is given with its conserved first and last residue. Each record gives: D gene, CDR3 length, V gene, J gene, CDR3 protein. A D gene is named only where the DNA matches it firmly.

d_call: NA; cdr3_length: 17; v_call: TRBV6-5; j_call: TRBJ1-1; cdr3_aa: CASSYLGTNRDTGAAFF
d_call: NA; cdr3_length: 14; v_call: TRBV5-1; j_call: TRBJ1-6; cdr3_aa: CASSSTTGNSPLHF
d_call: TRBD1; cdr3_length: 13; v_call: TRBV6-1; j_call: TRBJ1-5; cdr3_aa: CASRPDRVQPQHF
d_call: TRBD2; cdr3_length: 20; v_call: TRBV7-9; j_call: TRBJ2-1; cdr3_aa: CASSPIGLAGGTGSYNEQFF
d_call: TRBD1; cdr3_length: 12; v_call: TRBV30; j_call: TRBJ2-7; cdr3_aa: CAWGQGVNEQYF
d_call: NA; cdr3_length: 14; v_call: TRBV4-1; j_call: TRBJ2-7; cdr3_aa: CASSPRPALYEQYF
d_call: NA; cdr3_length: 16; v_call: TRBV6-1; j_call: TRBJ1-5; cdr3_aa: CASSEAEGVVNQPQHF
d_call: TRBD2; cdr3_length: 16; v_call: TRBV4-3; j_call: TRBJ2-1; cdr3_aa: CASSRGTSGIYNEQFF
d_call: NA; cdr3_length: 10; v_call: TRBV27; j_call: TRBJ2-2; cdr3_aa: CASPTGELFF
d_call: TRBD1; cdr3_length: 14; v_call: TRBV19; j_call: TRBJ1-2; cdr3_aa: CASSSDRGNYGYTF
d_call: TRBD1; cdr3_length: 14; v_call: TRBV7-9; j_call: TRBJ1-6; cdr3_aa: CASSQTGNNSPLHF
d_call: NA; cdr3_length: 13; v_call: TRBV7-9; j_call: TRBJ2-1; cdr3_aa: CASSLGGRVEQFF
d_call: TRBD1; cdr3_length: 14; v_call: TRBV9; j_call: TRBJ2-7; cdr3_aa: CASSVWDRPHEQYF
d_call: NA; cdr3_length: 14; v_call: TRBV5-1; j_call: TRBJ1-2; cdr3_aa: CASSKEGGSYGYTF
d_call: NA; cdr3_length: 14; v_call: TRBV7-9; j_call: TRBJ2-7; cdr3_aa: CASSLGDNTGEQYF
d_call: NA; cdr3_length: 11; v_call: TRBV30; j_call: TRBJ1-1; cdr3_aa: CAWSLNTEAFF
d_call: TRBD1; cdr3_length: 14; v_call: TRBV7-6; j_call: TRBJ2-7; cdr3_aa: CASSSGGSGYEQYF
d_call: TRBD1; cdr3_length: 15; v_call: TRBV7-9; j_call: TRBJ2-7; cdr3_aa: CASSSSWDRAYEQYF
d_call: NA; cdr3_length: 13; v_call: TRBV5-5; j_call: TRBJ1-5; cdr3_aa: CASSLATAKPQHF
d_call: TRBD2; cdr3_length: 17; v_call: TRBV5-4; j_call: TRBJ2-2; cdr3_aa: CASSSLGREANTGELFF
d_call: TRBD2; cdr3_length: 18; v_call: TRBV9; j_call: TRBJ2-5; cdr3_aa: CASSVDGGRTSGFETQYF
d_call: NA; cdr3_length: 14; v_call: TRBV6-2/TRBV6-3; j_call: TRBJ2-7; cdr3_aa: CASTEGGFGYEQYF
d_call: TRBD1; cdr3_length: 15; v_call: TRBV5-4; j_call: TRBJ1-2; cdr3_aa: CASSAQTRDSYGYTF
d_call: NA; cdr3_length: 15; v_call: TRBV5-5; j_call: TRBJ2-5; cdr3_aa: CASSLGTGRQETQYF
d_call: NA; cdr3_length: 13; v_call: TRBV5-1; j_call: TRBJ1-2; cdr3_aa: CASSLMESDGYTF
d_call: TRBD1; cdr3_length: 15; v_call: TRBV6-2/TRBV6-3; j_call: TRBJ1-1; cdr3_aa: CASSYSGQGYTEAFF
d_call: NA; cdr3_length: 15; v_call: TRBV12-3/TRBV12-4; j_call: TRBJ2-1; cdr3_aa: CASSNGQPVNGEQFF
d_call: NA; cdr3_length: 14; v_call: TRBV7-2; j_call: TRBJ2-7; cdr3_aa: CASSQMGGPGAQYF
d_call: NA; cdr3_length: 14; v_call: TRBV5-6; j_call: TRBJ1-2; cdr3_aa: CASSLLSSNYGYTF
d_call: NA; cdr3_length: 10; v_call: TRBV20-1; j_call: TRBJ2-3; cdr3_aa: CSATRDTQYF
d_call: NA; cdr3_length: 15; v_call: TRBV7-3; j_call: TRBJ2-2; cdr3_aa: CASSLASHNTGELFF
d_call: NA; cdr3_length: 14; v_call: TRBV5-6; j_call: TRBJ2-3; cdr3_aa: CASSTGMETDTQYF
d_call: NA; cdr3_length: 12; v_call: TRBV9; j_call: TRBJ2-5; cdr3_aa: CASSVDEETQYF
d_call: TRBD1; cdr3_length: 12; v_call: TRBV29-1; j_call: TRBJ1-2; cdr3_aa: CSVPTGVYGYTF
d_call: NA; cdr3_length: 15; v_call: TRBV5-1; j_call: TRBJ1-6; cdr3_aa: CASSPRRDGNSPLHF
d_call: NA; cdr3_length: 16; v_call: TRBV7-9; j_call: TRBJ1-1; cdr3_aa: CASSPGTHPVGTEAFF
d_call: NA; cdr3_length: 13; v_call: TRBV12-3/TRBV12-4; j_call: TRBJ2-5; cdr3_aa: CASSPPHQETQYF
d_call: TRBD2; cdr3_length: 15; v_call: TRBV7-9; j_call: TRBJ2-1; cdr3_aa: CASSYIAGIYNEQFF
d_call: TRBD1; cdr3_length: 16; v_call: TRBV5-1; j_call: TRBJ1-1; cdr3_aa: CASSPLQGKGRTEAFF
d_call: TRBD1; cdr3_length: 15; v_call: TRBV20-1; j_call: TRBJ1-2; cdr3_aa: CSANPINQGAHGYTF
d_call: NA; cdr3_length: 14; v_call: TRBV11-2; j_call: TRBJ1-1; cdr3_aa: CASSFAGGGAEAFF
d_call: NA; cdr3_length: 11; v_call: TRBV19; j_call: TRBJ2-7; cdr3_aa: CASSIRREQYF
d_call: TRBD2; cdr3_length: 18; v_call: TRBV9; j_call: TRBJ2-2; cdr3_aa: CASSAPTSSGIHSGELFF
d_call: NA; cdr3_length: 15; v_call: TRBV18; j_call: TRBJ2-7; cdr3_aa: CASSPATAAPNEQYF
d_call: NA; cdr3_length: 13; v_call: TRBV29-1; j_call: TRBJ1-4; cdr3_aa: CSAWTDTNEKLFF